A selection of T cell receptor beta chains follows, all from one sample in a study of cytomegalovirus exposure and HLA in healthy donors. This table comes from immunoSEQ multiplex PCR, and its TCRdb copy is limited to in-frame clones, with some not included. Of 130,000 to 150,000 clones in the sample, less than 90% were seen once. Sequencing was carried out using PBMCs. These receptors were obtained from a man aged 18 to 29 in good health and CMV-seronegative. The CDR3 runs from the conserved cysteine through the conserved F or W. A D gene is named only where the DNA matches it firmly. Rows give clone size only sometimes, using once, few, many, or a class for an expanded clone.

j_call	clone_size	v_call	d_call	cdr3_aa	cdr3_nt
TRBJ2-2	-	TRBV6-6	-	CASSYPADGRTGELFF	TGTGCCAGCAGTTACCCCGCGGACGGGAGAACCGGGGAGCTGTTTTTT
TRBJ2-2	-	TRBV5-1	-	CASSLPTGTGELFF	TGCGCCAGCAGCCTCCCGACGGGGACCGGGGAGCTGTTTTTT
TRBJ2-7	-	TRBV7-8	TRBD1	CASSLRPGQGPYEQYF	TGTGCCAGCAGCTTGAGACCGGGACAGGGGCCCTACGAGCAGTACTTC
TRBJ2-5	-	TRBV6-5	-	CASSSQQGVWETQYF	TGTGCCAGCAGTTCACAACAGGGCGTCTGGGAGACCCAGTACTTC
TRBJ1-6	-	TRBV14	TRBD1	CASSRQGNSPLHF	TGTGCCAGCAGCCGACAGGGTAATTCACCCCTCCACTTT
TRBJ2-7	few	TRBV28	TRBD2	CASSAGLAVREQYF	TGTGCCAGCAGTGCAGGACTAGCGGTGAGGGAGCAGTACTTC
TRBJ2-7	-	TRBV7-2	TRBD2	CASSWTSGPYEQYF	TGTGCCAGCAGCTGGACTAGCGGACCCTACGAGCAGTACTTC
TRBJ1-6	-	TRBV30	TRBD1	CAWYPGQFRIGNSPLHF	TGTGCCTGGTATCCGGGACAGTTTAGAATCGGTAATTCACCCCTCCACTTT
TRBJ2-7	few	TRBV25-1	TRBD2	CASSEGGTSGSYEQYF	TGTGCCAGCAGTGAGGGGGGGACTAGCGGGAGTTACGAGCAGTACTTC
TRBJ2-1	-	TRBV5-1	TRBD2	CASSPGLADYNEQFF	TGCGCCAGCAGCCCCGGACTAGCGGACTACAATGAGCAGTTCTTC
TRBJ2-5	-	TRBV6-1	TRBD2	CASRRAGGLGETQYF	TGTGCCAGCAGGAGAGCGGGAGGTCTGGGTGAGACCCAGTACTTC
TRBJ1-5	-	TRBV15	TRBD1	CATSRGWQGGPNQPQHF	TGTGCCACCAGCAGAGGTTGGCAGGGGGGTCCCAATCAGCCCCAGCATTTT
TRBJ2-1	few	TRBV6-5	-	CASSYSITGNEQFF	TGTGCCAGCAGTTACTCGATTACCGGCAATGAGCAGTTCTTC
TRBJ2-2	few	TRBV5-4	-	CASSLGGSSSTGELFF	TGTGCCAGCAGCTTGGGTGGTAGCTCAAGCACCGGGGAGCTGTTTTTT
TRBJ2-1	-	TRBV11-2	TRBD2	CACSGRARNEQFF	TGTGCATGTAGCGGGAGGGCCAGGAATGAGCAGTTCTTC
TRBJ1-1	-	TRBV11-2	-	CASSPTRFNTEAFF	TGTGCCAGCAGCCCCACTAGATTTAACACTGAAGCTTTCTTT
TRBJ2-3	-	TRBV27	-	CASSLSGATDTQYF	TGTGCCAGCAGTTTATCAGGGGCCACAGATACGCAGTATTTT
TRBJ2-7	few	TRBV7-2	-	CASSLKDPGHLYF	TGTGCCAGCAGCCTCAAAGATCCGGGACATTTGTACTTC
TRBJ1-1	-	TRBV5-6	-	CASRRTPNTEAFF	TGTGCCAGCAGACGGACACCGAACACTGAAGCTTTCTTT
TRBJ1-2	-	TRBV2	-	CASSEGQNYGYTF	TGTGCCAGCAGTGAAGGACAGAACTATGGCTACACCTTC
TRBJ1-2	-	TRBV5-1	-	CASSASTVNYGYTF	TGCGCCAGCAGCGCCTCTACTGTTAACTATGGCTACACCTTC
TRBJ2-7	-	TRBV19	-	CASSTRPRQGIGGSSYEQYF	TGTGCCAGTAGTACGCGGCCAAGACAGGGCATCGGAGGGAGCTCCTACGAGCAGTACTTC
TRBJ1-2	-	TRBV5-6	-	CASYFQGTVYGYTF	TGTGCCAGCTATTTTCAGGGAACCGTTTATGGCTACACCTTC
TRBJ1-2	-	TRBV28	-	CASSRSGRGYYGYTF	TGTGCCAGCAGTAGGTCGGGGCGGGGATACTATGGCTACACCTTC
TRBJ2-3	-	TRBV9	-	CASSGLGLEFTDTQYF	TGTGCCAGCAGCGGATTGGGACTGGAGTTCACAGATACGCAGTATTTT
TRBJ2-5	-	TRBV5-1	-	CASIADSRETQYF	TGCGCCAGCATCGCGGACAGCAGAGAGACCCAGTACTTC
TRBJ1-4	once	TRBV5-1	-	CASSTKGAGEKLFF	TGCGCCAGCAGCACAAAAGGGGCAGGGGAAAAACTGTTTTTT
TRBJ1-2	-	TRBV6-6	TRBD1	CASSYGDSTNYGYTF	TGTGCCAGCAGTTATGGGGACAGTACTAACTATGGCTACACCTTC
TRBJ1-2	-	TRBV4-2	-	CASSEEMADLANYGYTF	TGTGCCAGCAGCGAAGAGATGGCAGACCTAGCTAACTATGGCTACACCTTC
TRBJ1-4	-	TRBV9	TRBD1	CASSAGGSANEKLFF	TGTGCCAGCAGCGCAGGGGGTAGTGCTAATGAAAAACTGTTTTTT
TRBJ2-1	-	TRBV4-1	TRBD2	CASSQDTSGYNEQFF	TGCGCCAGCAGCCAAGATACTAGCGGGTACAATGAGCAGTTCTTC